The 6 T cell receptor beta chains below were found in one sample sequenced in a study of technical replicates of blood from a few donors. TCRdb keeps only in-frame clones here, not all; method: immunoSEQ multiplex PCR. Of tens of thousands of clones listed, about 88% are singletons. Sequencing was carried out using T cells isolated from PBMCs. The receptors stem from a human donor in good health.

The CDR3 protein is CASSGRTSGSTDTQYF. DNA of the CDR3: TGCGCCAGCAGCGGGCGGACTAGCGGGAGTACAGATACGCAGTATTTT. The chain has TRBV5-1 and TRBJ2-3; 13 nucleotides match TRBD2. V shed 4 bases and J 3 bases; nucleotides not matched to a gene: 5. Germline V CDR1 and CDR2: SGHRS, YFSETQ. This CDR3 spans 16 amino acids.

The chain links TRBV30 to TRBJ1-1; no clear D gene. V lost 5 bases, J lost 7 bases, and 17 bases lay in between. CDR1 is GTSNPN and CDR2 is SVGIG in the germline V gene (reference sequence). The CDR3 sequence is 13 residues long. CDR3 in DNA: TGTGCCTGGGGTACCTCCTTATTCGGTGAAGCTTTCTTT. This translates into CAWGTSLFGEAFF.

The chain recombines TRBV28 with TRBJ2-1, with 9 bases that match TRBD2. J lost 9 bases, V lost 8 bases, and 8 bases had no gene match. Looked up from germline, CDR1 is MDHEN and CDR2 is SYDVKM. The length of the CDR3 is 13 residues. The CDR3 DNA reads TGTGCCAGCCAGGGACTAGCTCTTGCTGAGCAGTTCTTC. This encodes CASQGLALAEQFF.

Regarding this clone: The sample has other DNA sequences that encode this CDR3 too. This sequence joins TRBV18 and TRBJ1-2; 7 bases agree with TRBD1. The V gene's germline CDR1 is KGHSH and CDR2 LQKENI. The junction had 4 bases not matched to a gene; V was cut back by 6 bases and J by 3 bases. The CDR3 spans 13 residues. The CDR3 region has the DNA TGTGCCAGCTCCCCCGACAGGGACTATGGCTACACCTTC. Translation gives CASSPDRDYGYTF.

The V gene is TRBV7-9, the J gene TRBJ2-1; 7 bases match TRBD2. The CDR3 sequence is 16 residues long. The trim removed 1 base at V and 4 bases at J, leaving 7 bases unmatched. Germline V gene lookup returns CDR1 SEHNR and CDR2 FQNEAQ (reference sequence). CDR3 residues: CASSLGGLAVYNEQFF. The CDR3, as DNA: TGTGCCAGCAGCTTAGGTGGGCTAGCGGTTTACAATGAGCAGTTCTTC.

The V and J genes are TRBV2 and TRBJ2-2; tentatively, D is TRBD1 (6 bases). V lost 7 bases and J 4 bases, leaving 16 bases between the germline ends. Germline CDR1 is SNHLY and CDR2 is FYNNEI. CDR3 length: 15 amino acids. This chain's CDR3 is CASTSGTILTGELFF. The CDR3, as DNA: TGTGCCAGCACCTCGGGGACAATCCTCACCGGGGAGCTGTTTTTT.